This T cell receptor beta chain was profiled in a study of T cell changes during pregnancy in multiple sclerosis. Measured with immunoSEQ multiplex PCR; TCRdb has only the in-frame clones, and not every one. The data hold around 56,000 clones, with around nine tenths observed a single time. V lost 1 base, J lost 2 bases, and 13 bases lay in between. The CDR3 runs to 16 residues. Germline-derived CDR1 and CDR2 are LNHDA and SQIVND (reference sequence). The chain combines TRBV19 with TRBJ2-3; D perhaps matches TRBD2 (5 bases). The specimen comprised peripheral blood, sampled in the third trimester of pregnancy. This TCR came from a female donor in good health, enrolled as a control in a pregnancy study. Written as DNA, the CDR3 is TGTGCCAGTAGTATAGCCCTCAGTGGACTCACAGATACGCAGTATTTT. It translates to CASSIALSGLTDTQYF. Full variable domain (remainder filled in from reference TRBV19 and TRBJ2-3): DGGITQSPKYLFRKEGQNVTLSCEQNLNHDAMYWYRQDPGQGLRLIYYSQIVNDFQKGDIAEGYSVSREKKESFPLTVTSAQKNPTAFYLCASSIALSGLTDTQYFGPGTRLTVL.